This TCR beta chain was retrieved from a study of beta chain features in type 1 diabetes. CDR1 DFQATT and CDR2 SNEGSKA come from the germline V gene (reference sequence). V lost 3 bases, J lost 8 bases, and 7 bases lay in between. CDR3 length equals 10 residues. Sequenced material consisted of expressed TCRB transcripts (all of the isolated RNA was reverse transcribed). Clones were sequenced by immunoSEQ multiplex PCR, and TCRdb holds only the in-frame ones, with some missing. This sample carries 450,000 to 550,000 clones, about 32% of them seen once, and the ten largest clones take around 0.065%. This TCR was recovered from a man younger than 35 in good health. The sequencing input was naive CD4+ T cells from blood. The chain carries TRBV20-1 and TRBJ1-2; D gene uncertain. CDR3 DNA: TGCAGTGCTAGTTTGGTGGGCTACACCTTC. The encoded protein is CSASLVGYTF.